This entry describes one T cell receptor beta chain. CDR1 and CDR2 (germline): MDHEN, SYDVKM. V lost 7 bases and J lost 0; bases outside the gene matches: 7. The length of the CDR3 is 15 residues. These data come from a study of blood T cell repertoires in COVID-19. About the research overall: Spain, Italy and the United States supplied samples that represented acute and convalescent COVID-19. PBMCs, B-cell-depleted T cells, or T cells provided the cDNA or gDNA that made up the material.

The study recruited people aged roughly 18 to 100 years across under 25 US areas. In Cohort 3, a recovered donor had either two negative PCRs, clearance, or symptom resolution. The method was immunoSEQ multiplex PCR; TCRdb's version includes in-frame clones alone and lacks a portion of them. The top ten hold over 6.5% of the sample, which has over 150,000 clones, approximately 83% seen once. The receptor comes from a man aged 35-49 years who had recovered from COVID-19. Material for sequencing was PBMCs or T cells enriched from blood (not recorded which). The J gene is TRBJ2-3, the V gene TRBV28, with 7 nucleotides matching TRBD2. The CDR3 loop reads CASTHGGGSTDTQYF. CDR3 in DNA: TGTGCCAGCACCCATGGGGGGGGTAGCACAGATACGCAGTATTTT.